The 17 T cell receptor beta chains listed next were all sequenced from one sample in a study of cytomegalovirus exposure and HLA in healthy donors. Measured with immunoSEQ multiplex PCR; TCRdb has only the in-frame clones, and not every one. The repertoire holds about 220,000 clones, 85% to 95% seen once, with more than 1% in the top ten. Sequenced input: PBMCs. The source is a woman aged 18-29 years in good health and CMV-seronegative.

This sequence joins TRBV18 and TRBJ2-1, with D tentatively TRBD2 (6 bases). The CDR3 has 14 residues. The germline V and J ends were trimmed by 4 bases and 7 bases, with 14 bases remaining between them. Germline V CDR1 and CDR2: KGHSH, LQKENI. Here the CDR3 reads CASSQTRRGNEQFF. The CDR3 region has the DNA TGTGCCAGCTCACAGACTAGGAGAGGGAATGAGCAGTTCTTC.

This chain joins TRBV10-1 and TRBJ1-1, with D hard to call. This CDR3 comprises 15 residues. Trimming stripped 5 bases from V and 7 bases from J, with 20 bases between. Germline V gene data show CDR1 as WNHNN and CDR2 as SYGVQD (reference sequence). The CDR3 here is CASSRALSGNNEAFF. The CDR3 nucleotides are TGCGCCAGCAGTAGAGCCCTTAGCGGAAATAATGAAGCTTTCTTT.

The J gene is TRBJ2-3, the V gene TRBV27, with TRBD2 identical over 10 bases. From germline, CDR1 is MNHEY and CDR2 SMNVEV (reference sequence). V dropped 2 bases and J dropped 4; count of bases not matched to a gene: 9. CDR3 length: 17 amino acids. CDR3 residues: CASSLLRLAGDPDTQYF. CDR3 DNA: TGTGCCAGCAGTTTACTTCGGCTAGCGGGAGACCCAGATACGCAGTATTTT.

The chain has TRBV6-1 and TRBJ2-7; 7 nucleotides line up with TRBD2. This CDR3 spans 15 amino acids. V shed 3 bases and J 0 bases; nucleotides not matched to a gene: 5. The germline gives CDR1 MNHNS, CDR2 SASEGT. CDR3 region: CASSERRGSSYEQYF. The CDR3 nucleotides are TGTGCCAGCAGTGAGAGGCGGGGGAGCTCCTACGAGCAGTACTTC.

The chain employs TRBV7-6 and TRBJ2-3, with TRBD2 matching 10 bases. This CDR3 has 17 residues. V shed 5 bases and J 1 base; nucleotides not matched to a gene: 9. Germline V gene sequence: CDR1 SGHVS, CDR2 FNYEAQ. CDR3 DNA: TGTGCCAGCAGCCCGGCACTAGCGGGGAGGGGCACAGATACGCAGTATTTT. It yields the protein CASSPALAGRGTDTQYF. The complete variable domain, with remaining parts taken from reference TRBV7-6 and TRBJ2-3, reads GAGVSQSPRYKVTKRGQDVALRCDPISGHVSLYWYRQALGQGPEFLTYFNYEAQQDKSGLPNDRFSAERPEGSISTLTIQRTEQRDSAMYRCASSPALAGRGTDTQYFGPGTRLTVL.

Here the CDR3 reads CASSPGQGASNEKLFF. The CDR3 DNA is TGCGCCAGCTCCCCGGGACAGGGGGCCTCTAATGAAAAACTGTTTTTT. V gene TRBV4-1 combines with J gene TRBJ1-4, with 12 positions matching TRBD1. The CDR3 length is 16 residues. The junction had 7 bases not matched to a gene; V was cut back by 8 bases and J by 3 bases. Germline CDR1 MGHRA, CDR2 YSYEKL.

This clone was counted once. The V gene is TRBV10-3, the J gene TRBJ1-3; no clear D gene. The germline V gene has CDR1 ENHRY and CDR2 SYGVKD. Deletions cut 11 bases from V and 0 bases from J, with 11 bases between. The CDR3 totals 13 residues. The CDR3 DNA sequence: TGTGCCGCTAGTGCGTCCTCTGGAAACACCATATATTTT. Its protein product is CAASASSGNTIYF.

This sequence joins TRBV30 and TRBJ2-1, with TRBD1 as a possible D gene (5 bases). Germline-derived CDR1 and CDR2 are GTSNPN and SVGIG (reference sequence). The CDR3 sequence is 13 residues long. With 2 bases removed from V and 6 bases from J, the gap between germline ends came to 11 bases. CDR3 DNA sequence: TGTGCCTGGAGTTATTCAGGGTTCAATGAGCAGTTCTTC. As protein: CAWSYSGFNEQFF.

This chain links TRBV4-1 with TRBJ1-4; no clear D. V gave up 3 bases and J gave up 10 bases, with 9 bases separating them. The CDR3 has 12 residues. Germline values: CDR1 MGHRA, CDR2 YSYEKL. CDR3 sequence: CASSHARGKLFF. The CDR3 region has the DNA TGCGCCAGCAGCCACGCCCGAGGAAAACTGTTTTTT.

The chain links TRBV5-1 to TRBJ1-5, with a possible D match to TRBD1 (5 bases). Trimming stripped 4 bases from V and 0 bases from J, with 8 bases between. The germline V gene has CDR1 SGHRS and CDR2 YFSETQ. This CDR3 is built from 14 residues. The CDR3 spells CASSPGNSNQPQHF. In nucleotides, the CDR3 is TGCGCCAGCAGCCCAGGGAATAGCAATCAGCCCCAGCATTTT.

The V call is TRBV11-2, the J call TRBJ2-7; 8 nucleotides match TRBD1. The germline CDR1 and CDR2 sequences are SGHAT and FQNNGV. This CDR3 is 14 amino acids long. The J segment lost 6 bases and the V segment lost 5 bases, leaving 9 bases of the junction unmatched. CDR3 bases: TGTGCCAGCAGCGCGGGCAGGGGGCGCCTCGAGCAGTACTTC. It is translated as CASSAGRGRLEQYF.

The chain links TRBV6-1 to TRBJ1-1, with D uncertain. The germline V gene has CDR1 MNHNS and CDR2 SASEGT. The V and J ends lost 3 bases and 1 base respectively, with 15 bases between them. The CDR3 length is 16 residues. The DNA of the CDR3 is TGTGCCAGCAGTGATTCGGGGTCACTAGGGAACACTGAAGCTTTCTTT. It specifies CASSDSGSLGNTEAFF.

This chain uses TRBV28 with TRBJ1-2; 11 bases line up with TRBD1. The J segment lost 8 bases and the V segment lost 4 bases, leaving 9 bases of the junction unmatched. CDR1 and CDR2 (germline): MDHEN, SYDVKM. The CDR3 consists of 15 residues. Here the CDR3 reads CASSYRDRGTGGYTF. CDR3 coding DNA: TGTGCCAGCAGTTACCGGGACAGGGGGACGGGGGGCTACACCTTC.

The rearrangement uses TRBV7-9 and TRBJ2-4; the match to TRBD1 covers 7 bases. Germline CDR1 SEHNR, CDR2 FQNEAQ (reference sequence). The CDR3 is made up of 16 amino acids. The V and J ends lost 10 bases and 6 bases, in that order; junction bases with no gene match: 18. The CDR3 spells CATSGQGVPQGNIQYF. The CDR3 region has the DNA TGTGCCACTTCGGGGCAGGGGGTACCCCAAGGAAACATTCAGTACTTC.

The chain is built from TRBV5-1 and TRBJ2-7; D is perhaps TRBD2 (6 bases). This CDR3 has 14 amino acids. Between the trimmed V and J ends, which lost 3 bases and 5 bases, there was a span of 15 bases. The germline gives CDR1 SGHRS, CDR2 YFSETQ. This CDR3 is CASSWSTSLNEQYF. Here the CDR3 DNA reads TGCGCCAGCAGCTGGAGCACTAGCTTGAACGAGCAGTACTTC.

This sequence joins TRBV14 and TRBJ1-3, with unresolved D. Germline CDR1 reads SGHDN; CDR2 reads FVKESK. Trimming cost V 2 bases and J 2 bases, with 10 bases left between them. The CDR3 is made up of 15 amino acids. For the CDR3, the DNA is TGTGCCAGCAGCCAAATCCGCACGGCTGGAAACACCATATATTTT. Translation: CASSQIRTAGNTIYF. Full variable domain (rest looked up from reference TRBV14 and TRBJ1-3): EAGVTQFPSHSVIEKGQTVTLRCDPISGHDNLYWYRRVMGKEIKFLLHFVKESKQDESGMPNNRFLAERTGGTYSTLKVQPAELEDSGVYFCASSQIRTAGNTIYFGEGSWLTVV.

The V call is TRBV5-1, the J call TRBJ2-7, with a possible D match to TRBD2 (7 bases). The germline V gene encodes CDR1 SGHRS and CDR2 YFSETQ. The CDR3 totals 14 residues. The V end lost 5 bases, the J end lost 2 bases, and 14 bases lay between the germline ends. The CDR3 is CASSVPGGPYEQYF. The CDR3 DNA sequence: TGCGCCAGCAGTGTGCCCGGGGGGCCCTACGAGCAGTACTTC.